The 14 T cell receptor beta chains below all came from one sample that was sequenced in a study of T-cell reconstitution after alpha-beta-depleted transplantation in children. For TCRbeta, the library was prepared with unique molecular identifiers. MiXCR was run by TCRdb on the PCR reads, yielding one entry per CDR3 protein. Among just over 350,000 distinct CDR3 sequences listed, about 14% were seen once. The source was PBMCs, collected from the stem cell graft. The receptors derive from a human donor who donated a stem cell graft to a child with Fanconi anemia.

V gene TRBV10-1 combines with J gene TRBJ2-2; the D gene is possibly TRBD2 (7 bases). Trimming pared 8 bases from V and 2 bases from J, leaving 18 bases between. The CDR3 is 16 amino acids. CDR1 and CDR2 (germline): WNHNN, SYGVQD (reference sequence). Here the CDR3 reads CASSLAAGANTGELFF. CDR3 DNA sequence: TGCGCCAGCTCCCTCGCGGCGGGGGCCAACACCGGGGAGCTGTTTTTT.

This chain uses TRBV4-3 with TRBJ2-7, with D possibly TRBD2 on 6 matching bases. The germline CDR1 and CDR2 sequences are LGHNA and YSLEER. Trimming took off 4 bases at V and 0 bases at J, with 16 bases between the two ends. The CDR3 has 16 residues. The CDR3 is CASSLFLGGCSYEQYV. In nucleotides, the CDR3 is TGCGCCAGCAGCCTCTTCCTGGGGGGATGCTCCTACGAGCAGTACGTC.

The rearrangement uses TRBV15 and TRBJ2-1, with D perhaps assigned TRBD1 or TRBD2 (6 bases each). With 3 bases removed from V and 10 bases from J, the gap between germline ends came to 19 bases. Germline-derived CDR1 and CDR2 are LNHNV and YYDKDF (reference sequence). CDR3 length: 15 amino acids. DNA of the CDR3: TGTGCCACCAGCAGGGGGGGCGCCATCAAGGCCGAGCAGTTCTTC. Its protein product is CATSRGGAIKAEQFF.

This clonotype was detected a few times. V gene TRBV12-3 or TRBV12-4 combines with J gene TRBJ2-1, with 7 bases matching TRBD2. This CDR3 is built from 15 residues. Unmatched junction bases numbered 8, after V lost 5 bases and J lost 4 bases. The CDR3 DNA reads TGTGCCAGCAGTCCCTTAGCGGGCCTATACAATGAGCAGTTCTTC. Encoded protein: CASSPLAGLYNEQFF.

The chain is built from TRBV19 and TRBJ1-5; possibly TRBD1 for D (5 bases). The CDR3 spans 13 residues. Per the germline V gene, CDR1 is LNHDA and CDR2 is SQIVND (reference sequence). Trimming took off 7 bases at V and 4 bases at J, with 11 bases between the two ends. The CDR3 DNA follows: TGTGCCAGTATCGGGGCAGGGAATCAGCCCCAGCATTTT. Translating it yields CASIGAGNQPQHF.

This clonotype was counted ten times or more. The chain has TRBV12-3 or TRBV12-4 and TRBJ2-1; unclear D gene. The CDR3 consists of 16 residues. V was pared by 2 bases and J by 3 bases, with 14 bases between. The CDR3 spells CASSLTARANYNEQFF. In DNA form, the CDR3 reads TGTGCCAGCAGTTTAACCGCCCGGGCAAACTACAATGAGCAGTTCTTC.

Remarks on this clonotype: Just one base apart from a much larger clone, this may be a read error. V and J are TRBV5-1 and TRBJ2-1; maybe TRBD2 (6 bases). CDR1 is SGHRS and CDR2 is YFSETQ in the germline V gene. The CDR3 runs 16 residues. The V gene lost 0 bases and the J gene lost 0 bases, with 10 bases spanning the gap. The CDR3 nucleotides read TGCGCCAGCAGCTTGGCCGGGACTTACTCCTACAATGAGCAGTTCTTC. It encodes CASSLAGTYSYNEQFF.

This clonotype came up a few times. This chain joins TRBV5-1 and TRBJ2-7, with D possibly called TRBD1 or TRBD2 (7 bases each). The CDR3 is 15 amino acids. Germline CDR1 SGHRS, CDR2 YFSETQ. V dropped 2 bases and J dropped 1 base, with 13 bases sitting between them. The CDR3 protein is CASSFQGGGSYEQYV. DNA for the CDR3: TGCGCCAGCAGCTTCCAGGGGGGGGGATCCTACGAGCAGTACGTC.

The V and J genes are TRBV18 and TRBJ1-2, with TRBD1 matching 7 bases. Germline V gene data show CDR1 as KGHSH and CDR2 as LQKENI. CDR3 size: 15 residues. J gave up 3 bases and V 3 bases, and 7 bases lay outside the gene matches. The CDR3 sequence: CASSPRTGDDYGYTF. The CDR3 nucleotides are TGTGCCAGCTCACCCCGAACAGGGGACGACTATGGCTACACCTTC. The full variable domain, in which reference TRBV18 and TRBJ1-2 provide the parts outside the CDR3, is NAGVMQNPRHLVRRRGQEARLRCSPMKGHSHVYWYRQLPEEGLKFMVYLQKENIIDESGMPKERFSAEFPKEGPSILRIQQVVRGDSAAYFCASSPRTGDDYGYTFGSGTRLTVV.

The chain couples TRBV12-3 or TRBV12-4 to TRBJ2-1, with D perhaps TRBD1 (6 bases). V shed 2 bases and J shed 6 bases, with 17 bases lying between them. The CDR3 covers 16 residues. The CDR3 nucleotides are TGTGCCAGCAGTTTAAAAGGACAGCCACCTTTCAATGAGCAGTTCTTC. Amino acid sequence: CASSLKGQPPFNEQFF.

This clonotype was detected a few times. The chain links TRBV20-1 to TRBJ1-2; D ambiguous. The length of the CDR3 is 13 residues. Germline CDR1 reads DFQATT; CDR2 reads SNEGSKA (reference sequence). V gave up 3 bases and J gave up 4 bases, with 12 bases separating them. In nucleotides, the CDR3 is TGCAGTGCTAGGCGGGAGAGAGGCTATGGCTACACCTTC. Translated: CSARRERGYGYTF.

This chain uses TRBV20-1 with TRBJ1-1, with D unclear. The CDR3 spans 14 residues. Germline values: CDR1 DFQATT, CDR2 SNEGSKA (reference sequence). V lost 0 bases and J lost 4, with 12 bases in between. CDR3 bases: TGCAGTGCTAGAGATCCGGGTATCAGCACTGAAGCTTTCTTT. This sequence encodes CSARDPGISTEAFF.

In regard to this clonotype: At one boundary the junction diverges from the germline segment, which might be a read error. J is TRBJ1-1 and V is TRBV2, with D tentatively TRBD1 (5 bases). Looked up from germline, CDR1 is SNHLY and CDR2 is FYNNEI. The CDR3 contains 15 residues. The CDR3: CAGRTPGTVNTEAFF. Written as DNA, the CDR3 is TGTGCCGGCAGAACCCCCGGGACGGTGAACACTGAAGCTTTCTTT.

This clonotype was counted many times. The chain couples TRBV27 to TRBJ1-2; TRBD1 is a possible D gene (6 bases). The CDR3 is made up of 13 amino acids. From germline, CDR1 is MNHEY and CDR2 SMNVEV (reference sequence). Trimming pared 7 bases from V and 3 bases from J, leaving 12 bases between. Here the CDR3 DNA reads TGTGCCAGCAAGGGGGGAAGGGACTATGGCTACACCTTC. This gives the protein CASKGGRDYGYTF.